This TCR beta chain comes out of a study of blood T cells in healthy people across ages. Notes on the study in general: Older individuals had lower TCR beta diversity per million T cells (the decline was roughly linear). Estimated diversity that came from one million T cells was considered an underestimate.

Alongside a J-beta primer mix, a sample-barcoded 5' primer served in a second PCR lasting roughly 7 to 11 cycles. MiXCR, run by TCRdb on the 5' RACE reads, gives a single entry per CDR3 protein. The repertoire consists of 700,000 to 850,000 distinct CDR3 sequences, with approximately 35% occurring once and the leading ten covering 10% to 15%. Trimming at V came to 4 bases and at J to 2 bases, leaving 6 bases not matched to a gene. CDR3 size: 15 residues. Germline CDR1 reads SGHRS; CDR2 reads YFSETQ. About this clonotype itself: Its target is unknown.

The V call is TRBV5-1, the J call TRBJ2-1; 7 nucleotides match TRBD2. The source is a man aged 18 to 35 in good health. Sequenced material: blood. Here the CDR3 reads CASSEAGVTYNEQFF. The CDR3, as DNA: TGCGCCAGCAGCGAGGCGGGGGTTACCTACAATGAGCAGTTCTTC. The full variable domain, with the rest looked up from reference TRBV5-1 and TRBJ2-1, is KAGVTQTPRYLIKTRGQQVTLSCSPISGHRSVSWYQQTPGQGLQFLFEYFSETQRNKGNFPGRFSGRQFSNSRSEMNVSTLELGDSALYLCASSEAGVTYNEQFFGPGTRLTVL.